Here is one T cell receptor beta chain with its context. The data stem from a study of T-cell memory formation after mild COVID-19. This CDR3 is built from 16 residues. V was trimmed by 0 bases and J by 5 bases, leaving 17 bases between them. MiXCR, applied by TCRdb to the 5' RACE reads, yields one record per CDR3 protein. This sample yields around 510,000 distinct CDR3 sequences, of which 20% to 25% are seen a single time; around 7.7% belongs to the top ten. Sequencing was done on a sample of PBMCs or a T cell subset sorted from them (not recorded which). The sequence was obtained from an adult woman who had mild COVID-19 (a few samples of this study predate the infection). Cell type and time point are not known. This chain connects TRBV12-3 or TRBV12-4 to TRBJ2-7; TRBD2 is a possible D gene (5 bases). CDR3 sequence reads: CASSLAPASRGNEQYF. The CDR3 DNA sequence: TGTGCCAGCAGTTTAGCGCCGGCTAGCCGAGGAAACGAGCAGTACTTC.